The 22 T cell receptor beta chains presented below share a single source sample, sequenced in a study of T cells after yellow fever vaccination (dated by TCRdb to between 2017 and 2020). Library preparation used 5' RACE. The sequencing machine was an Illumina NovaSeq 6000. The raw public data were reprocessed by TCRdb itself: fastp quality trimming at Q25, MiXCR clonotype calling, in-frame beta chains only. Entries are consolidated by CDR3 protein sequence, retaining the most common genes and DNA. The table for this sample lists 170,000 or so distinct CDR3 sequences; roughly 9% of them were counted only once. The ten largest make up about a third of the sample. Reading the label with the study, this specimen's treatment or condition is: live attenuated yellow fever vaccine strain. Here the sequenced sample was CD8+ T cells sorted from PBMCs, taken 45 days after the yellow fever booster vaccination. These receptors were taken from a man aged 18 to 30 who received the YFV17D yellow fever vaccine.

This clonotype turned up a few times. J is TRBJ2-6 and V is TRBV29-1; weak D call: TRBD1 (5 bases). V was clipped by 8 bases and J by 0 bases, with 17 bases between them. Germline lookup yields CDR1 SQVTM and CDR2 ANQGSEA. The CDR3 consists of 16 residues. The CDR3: CSFIGSGSSGANVLTF. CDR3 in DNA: TGCAGCTTCATCGGCTCAGGGTCCTCTGGGGCCAACGTCCTGACTTTC.

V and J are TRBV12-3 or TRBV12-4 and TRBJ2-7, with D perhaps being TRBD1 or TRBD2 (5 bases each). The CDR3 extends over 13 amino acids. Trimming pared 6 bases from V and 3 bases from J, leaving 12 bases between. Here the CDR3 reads CASSSRGDYEQYF. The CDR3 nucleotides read TGTGCCAGCAGCTCGCGAGGGGACTACGAGCAGTACTTC.

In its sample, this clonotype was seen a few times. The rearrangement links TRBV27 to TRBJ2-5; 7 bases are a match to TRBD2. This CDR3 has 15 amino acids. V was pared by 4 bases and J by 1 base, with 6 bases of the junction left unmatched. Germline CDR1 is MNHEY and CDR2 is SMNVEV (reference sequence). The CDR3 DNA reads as TGTGCCAGCAGTTGGGCCGGGGGGATCCAAGAGACCCAGTACTTC. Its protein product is CASSWAGGIQETQYF.

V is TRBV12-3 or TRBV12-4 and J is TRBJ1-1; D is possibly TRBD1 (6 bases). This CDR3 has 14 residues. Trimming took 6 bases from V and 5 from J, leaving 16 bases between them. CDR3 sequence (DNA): TGTGCCAGCAGCCTCACGGGCAGGGGAACTGAAGCTTTCTTT. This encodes CASSLTGRGTEAFF.

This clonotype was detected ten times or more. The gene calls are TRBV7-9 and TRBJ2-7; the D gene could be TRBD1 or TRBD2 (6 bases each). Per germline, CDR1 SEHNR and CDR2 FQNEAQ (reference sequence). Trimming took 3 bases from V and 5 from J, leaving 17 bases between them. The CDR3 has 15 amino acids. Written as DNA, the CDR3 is TGTGCCAGCAGCTTTTCCCCCGGGGGCCGCCACGAGCAGTACGTC. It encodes CASSFSPGGRHEQYV.

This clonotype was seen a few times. CDR3: CASSQTGDAETQYF. The CDR3 DNA reads as TGTGCCAGCAGCCAGACAGGGGACGCGGAGACCCAGTACTTC. This chain uses TRBV7-9 with TRBJ2-5, with 8 positions matching TRBD1. This CDR3 is built from 14 residues. CDR1 SEHNR and CDR2 FQNEAQ come from the germline V gene (reference sequence). Trimming at V came to 5 bases and at J to 5 bases, leaving 7 bases not matched to a gene.

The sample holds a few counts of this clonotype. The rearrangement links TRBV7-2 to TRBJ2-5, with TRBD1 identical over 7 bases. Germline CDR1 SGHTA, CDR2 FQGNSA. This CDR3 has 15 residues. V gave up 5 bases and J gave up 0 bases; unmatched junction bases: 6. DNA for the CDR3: TGTGCCAGCAGCCCGGGACAGCTGTACCAAGAGACCCAGTACTTC. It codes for CASSPGQLYQETQYF.

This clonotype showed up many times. The CDR3 DNA is TGTGCCAGCAGCCAAGTAGCGGGGGGGTACAATGAGCAGTTCTTC. This sequence encodes CASSQVAGGYNEQFF. The chain recombines TRBV4-2 with TRBJ2-1, with 11 bases aligning to TRBD2. CDR3 length: 15 amino acids. J was trimmed by 4 bases and V by 1 base; bases with no gene match: 0. Germline V lookup: CDR1 LGHNA, CDR2 YNFKEQ.

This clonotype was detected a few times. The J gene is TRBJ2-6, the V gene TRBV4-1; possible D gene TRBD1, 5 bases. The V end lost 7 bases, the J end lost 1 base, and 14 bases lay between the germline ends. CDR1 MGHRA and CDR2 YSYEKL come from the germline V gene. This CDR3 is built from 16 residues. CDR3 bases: TGCGCCAGCACAGCAATCGCAGGGTCTGGGGCCAACGTCCTGACTTTC. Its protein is CASTAIAGSGANVLTF.

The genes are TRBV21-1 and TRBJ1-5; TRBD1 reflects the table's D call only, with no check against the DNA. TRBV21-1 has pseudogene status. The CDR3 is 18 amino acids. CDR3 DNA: TGTGCCAGCAGACGACAGGGCGACCCGTCCGGGAGCAATCAGCCCCAGCATTTT. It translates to CASRRQGDPSGSNQPQHF.

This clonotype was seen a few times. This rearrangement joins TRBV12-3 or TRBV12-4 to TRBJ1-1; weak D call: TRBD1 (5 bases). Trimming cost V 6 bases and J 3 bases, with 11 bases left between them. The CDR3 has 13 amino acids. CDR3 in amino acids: CASRGDGYTEAFF. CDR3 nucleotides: TGTGCCAGCAGGGGGGACGGTTACACTGAAGCTTTCTTT.

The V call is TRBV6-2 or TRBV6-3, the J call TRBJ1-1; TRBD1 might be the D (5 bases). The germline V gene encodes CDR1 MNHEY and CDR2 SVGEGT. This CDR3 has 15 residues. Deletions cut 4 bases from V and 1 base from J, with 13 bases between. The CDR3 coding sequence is TGTGCCAGCAGTTTTGTGGGGGAGTGGAACACTGAAGCTTTCTTT. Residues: CASSFVGEWNTEAFF.

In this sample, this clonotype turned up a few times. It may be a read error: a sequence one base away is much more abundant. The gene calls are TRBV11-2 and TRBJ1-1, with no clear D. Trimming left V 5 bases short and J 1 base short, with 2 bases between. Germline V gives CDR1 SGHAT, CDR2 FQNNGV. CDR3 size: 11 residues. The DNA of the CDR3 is TGTGCCAGCAGCCGGAACACTGAAGCTTTCTTT. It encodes CASSRNTEAFF.

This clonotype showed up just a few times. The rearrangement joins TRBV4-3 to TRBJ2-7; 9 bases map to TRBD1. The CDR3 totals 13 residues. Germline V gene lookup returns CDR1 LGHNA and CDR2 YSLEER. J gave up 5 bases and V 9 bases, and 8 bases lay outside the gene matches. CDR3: CARNTGTGNEQYF. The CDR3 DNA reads TGCGCCAGAAATACCGGGACAGGGAACGAGCAGTACTTC.

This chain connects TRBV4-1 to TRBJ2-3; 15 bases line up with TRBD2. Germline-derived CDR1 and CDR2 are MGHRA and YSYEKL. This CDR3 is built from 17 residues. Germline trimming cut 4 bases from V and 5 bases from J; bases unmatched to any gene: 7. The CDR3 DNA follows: TGCGCCAGCAGCCTTGGACTAGCGGGGGGGCCAAAAGATACGCAGTATTTT. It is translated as CASSLGLAGGPKDTQYF.

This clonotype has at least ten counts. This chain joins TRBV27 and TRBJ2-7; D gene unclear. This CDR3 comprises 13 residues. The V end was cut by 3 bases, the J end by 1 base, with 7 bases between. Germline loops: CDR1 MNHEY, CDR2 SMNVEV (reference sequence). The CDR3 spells CASSFGRSYEQYF. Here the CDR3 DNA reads TGTGCCAGCAGTTTTGGCAGGTCCTACGAGCAGTACTTC.

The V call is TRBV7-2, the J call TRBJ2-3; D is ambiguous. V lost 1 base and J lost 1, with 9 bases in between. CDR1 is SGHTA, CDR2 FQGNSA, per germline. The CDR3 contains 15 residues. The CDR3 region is CASSLGWTGTDTQYF. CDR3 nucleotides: TGTGCCAGCAGCTTAGGGTGGACGGGCACAGATACGCAGTATTTT.

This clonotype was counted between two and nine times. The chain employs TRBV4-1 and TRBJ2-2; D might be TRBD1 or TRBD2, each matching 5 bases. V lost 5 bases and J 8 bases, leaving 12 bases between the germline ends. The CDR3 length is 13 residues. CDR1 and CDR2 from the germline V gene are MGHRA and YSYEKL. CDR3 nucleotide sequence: TGCGCCAGCAGCTATGGGGGACGTGGGGAGCTGTTTTTT. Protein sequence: CASSYGGRGELFF.

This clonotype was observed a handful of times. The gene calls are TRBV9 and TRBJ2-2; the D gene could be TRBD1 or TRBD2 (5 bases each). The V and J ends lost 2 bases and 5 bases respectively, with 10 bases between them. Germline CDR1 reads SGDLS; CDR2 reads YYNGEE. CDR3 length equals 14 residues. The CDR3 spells CASSVSGQTGELFF. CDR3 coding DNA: TGTGCCAGCAGCGTTTCGGGGCAAACCGGGGAGCTGTTTTTT.

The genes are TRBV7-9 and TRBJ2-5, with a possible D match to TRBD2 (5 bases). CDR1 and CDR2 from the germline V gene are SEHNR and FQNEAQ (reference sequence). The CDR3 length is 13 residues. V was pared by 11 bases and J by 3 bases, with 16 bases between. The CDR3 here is CAGLSPTKETQYF. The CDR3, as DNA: TGTGCCGGCCTGAGCCCGACTAAAGAGACCCAGTACTTC.

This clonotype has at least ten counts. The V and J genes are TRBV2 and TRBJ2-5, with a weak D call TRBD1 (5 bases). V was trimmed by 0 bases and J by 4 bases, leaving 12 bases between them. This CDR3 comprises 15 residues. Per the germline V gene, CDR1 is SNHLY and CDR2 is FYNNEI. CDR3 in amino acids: CASSEAQGRRETQYF. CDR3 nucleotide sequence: TGTGCCAGCAGTGAAGCCCAGGGAAGACGAGAGACCCAGTACTTC. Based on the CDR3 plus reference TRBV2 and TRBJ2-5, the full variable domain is EPEVTQTPSHQVTQMGQEVILRCVPISNHLYFYWYRQILGQKVEFLVSFYNNEISEKSEIFDDQFSVERPDGSNFTLKIRSTKLEDSAMYFCASSEAQGRRETQYFGPGTRLLVL.

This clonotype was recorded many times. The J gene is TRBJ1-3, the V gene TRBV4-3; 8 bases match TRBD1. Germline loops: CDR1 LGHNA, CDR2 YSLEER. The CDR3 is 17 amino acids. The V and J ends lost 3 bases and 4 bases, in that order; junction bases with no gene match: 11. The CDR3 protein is CASSQEGQGLSGNTIYF. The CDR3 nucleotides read TGCGCCAGCAGCCAGGAAGGACAGGGCCTCTCGGGAAACACCATATATTTT.